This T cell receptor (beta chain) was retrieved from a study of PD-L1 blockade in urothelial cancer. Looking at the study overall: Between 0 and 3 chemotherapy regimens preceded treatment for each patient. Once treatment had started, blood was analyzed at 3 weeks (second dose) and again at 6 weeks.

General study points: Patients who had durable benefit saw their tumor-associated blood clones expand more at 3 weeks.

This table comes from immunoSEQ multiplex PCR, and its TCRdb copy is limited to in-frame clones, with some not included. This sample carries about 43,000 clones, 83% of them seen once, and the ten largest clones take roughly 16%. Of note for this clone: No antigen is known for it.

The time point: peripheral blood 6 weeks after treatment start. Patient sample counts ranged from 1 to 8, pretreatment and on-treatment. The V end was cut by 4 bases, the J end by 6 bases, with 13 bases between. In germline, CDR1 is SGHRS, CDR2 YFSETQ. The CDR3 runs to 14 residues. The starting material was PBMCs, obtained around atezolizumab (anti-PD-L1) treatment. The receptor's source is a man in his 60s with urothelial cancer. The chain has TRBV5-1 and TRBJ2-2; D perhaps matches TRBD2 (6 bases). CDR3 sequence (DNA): TGCGCCAGCAGCCGACCGGGGGAAGCCGGGGAGCTGTTTTTT. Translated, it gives CASSRPGEAGELFF. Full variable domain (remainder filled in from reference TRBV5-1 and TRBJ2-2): KAGVTQTPRYLIKTRGQQVTLSCSPISGHRSVSWYQQTPGQGLQFLFEYFSETQRNKGNFPGRFSGRQFSNSRSEMNVSTLELGDSALYLCASSRPGEAGELFFGEGSRLTVL.